These 27 T cell receptor beta chains originate from one sample sequenced in a study of blood T cell repertoires in COVID-19. Assay: immunoSEQ multiplex PCR; the TCRdb copy retains only in-frame clones and omits some. The repertoire holds fewer than 65,000 clones, with nearly 80% as singletons. Sequencing was done on a sample of peripheral blood. Receptors originate from a human donor in a cohort sampled during active COVID-19.

This rearrangement joins TRBV3-1 (or the pseudogene TRBV3-2) to TRBJ2-1, with TRBD2 identical over 7 bases. There are 15 residues in the CDR3. Germline loops: CDR1 LGHDT, CDR2 YNNKEL (reference sequence). Losses at the gene ends were 3 bases for V and 2 bases for J; bases not matched to a gene: 4. The CDR3 sequence: CASSQAGVAYNEQFF. CDR3 DNA: TGTGCCAGCAGCCAGGCGGGAGTCGCCTACAATGAGCAGTTCTTC.

This clone came up a few times. This chain connects TRBV5-1 to TRBJ1-3; 7 bases are a match to TRBD1. The V segment lost 4 bases and the J segment 0 bases; nucleotides outside the gene matches: 7. Germline CDR1 reads SGHRS; CDR2 reads YFSETQ. The CDR3 sequence is 16 residues long. The CDR3 spells CASSPGGTDSGNTIYF. The CDR3 DNA follows: TGCGCCAGCAGCCCTGGGGGGACAGACTCTGGAAACACCATATATTTT.

This chain connects TRBV7-2 to TRBJ2-1, with 7 nucleotides matching TRBD2. Losses at the gene ends were 2 bases for V and 0 bases for J; bases not matched to a gene: 10. The CDR3 runs 18 residues. CDR1 is SGHTA and CDR2 is FQGNSA in the germline V gene. CDR3 amino acids: CASSLTLAGGSSYNEQFF. The CDR3 region has the DNA TGTGCCAGCAGCTTAACCCTCGCCGGGGGGAGCTCCTACAATGAGCAGTTCTTC.

This chain joins TRBV2 and TRBJ2-5; D is undetermined. The CDR3 contains 11 residues. CDR1 and CDR2 from the germline V gene are SNHLY and FYNNEI. The V end was cut by 2 bases, the J end by 8 bases, with 6 bases between. The CDR3 loop reads CASSELTTQYF. The CDR3 DNA sequence: TGTGCCAGCAGTGAACTGACAACCCAGTACTTC.

The J gene is TRBJ1-1, the V gene TRBV7-3; D remains unclear. V was pared by 1 base and J by 3 bases, with 12 bases between. Germline values: CDR1 SGHTA, CDR2 FQGTGA. CDR3 size: 15 residues. This CDR3 reads CASSLNPGRDTEAFF. CDR3 sequence (DNA): TGTGCCAGCAGCTTAAATCCGGGAAGGGACACTGAAGCTTTCTTT. Variable domain in full (rest from reference TRBV7-3 and TRBJ1-1): GAGVSQTPSNKVTEKGKYVELRCDPISGHTALYWYRQSLGQGPEFLIYFQGTGAADDSGLPNDRFFAVRPEGSVSTLKIQRTERGDSAVYLCASSLNPGRDTEAFFGQGTRLTVV.

The chain joins TRBV10-3 to TRBJ2-1, with D possibly matching TRBD2 (5 bases). The germline CDR1 and CDR2 sequences are ENHRY and SYGVKD. The CDR3 runs to 12 residues. Trimming removed 7 bases at V and 8 bases at J, with 12 bases between. The CDR3 reads CAITGVSDEQFF. In DNA, the CDR3 is TGTGCCATCACCGGGGTCTCCGATGAGCAGTTCTTC.

For this clone: The same CDR3 arises from other DNA sequences in this sample as well. CDR3 bases: TGCAGTGCTAGAGCGTATGGCTACACCTTC. Translating it yields CSARAYGYTF. The chain employs TRBV20-1 and TRBJ1-2, with no clear D. Germline values: CDR1 DFQATT, CDR2 SNEGSKA (reference sequence). The CDR3 sequence is 10 residues long. Deletions cut 1 base from V and 5 bases from J, with 2 bases between.

The chain links TRBV28 to TRBJ1-5; a weak D match, TRBD1 (5 bases). V was trimmed by 5 bases and J by 9 bases, leaving 20 bases between them. The CDR3 has 15 residues. CDR1 is MDHEN and CDR2 is SYDVKM in the germline V gene. CDR3 residues: CASSPNGEGSGPQHF. In DNA, the CDR3 is TGTGCCAGCAGTCCGAACGGGGAGGGGTCGGGGCCCCAGCATTTT.

The rearrangement links TRBV18 to TRBJ2-5; 7 bases line up with TRBD1. Germline CDR1 reads KGHSH; CDR2 reads LQKENI. Germline trimming cut 0 bases from V and 4 bases from J; bases unmatched to any gene: 11. The CDR3 covers 17 residues. CDR3 amino acids: CASSPPGRTGAGETQYF. CDR3 coding DNA: TGTGCCAGCTCACCACCGGGGCGAACAGGGGCAGGAGAGACCCAGTACTTC.

The chain employs TRBV19 and TRBJ1-6, with 9 bases identical to TRBD1. Unmatched junction bases numbered 3, after V lost 5 bases and J lost 7 bases. This CDR3 spans 14 amino acids. CDR1 LNHDA and CDR2 SQIVND come from the germline V gene (reference sequence). In DNA, the CDR3 is TGTGCCAGTAGTTTGGGACAGGGAAATTCACCCCTCCACTTT. Amino acids: CASSLGQGNSPLHF.

This chain connects TRBV18 to TRBJ1-1, with D perhaps TRBD1 (6 bases). V was clipped by 9 bases and J by 8 bases, with 19 bases between them. The CDR3 extends over 13 amino acids. Germline values: CDR1 KGHSH, CDR2 LQKENI. CDR3 in amino acids: CASRIGTNREAFF. CDR3 in DNA: TGTGCCAGTCGTATAGGGACAAACCGAGAAGCTTTCTTT. Using reference TRBV18 and TRBJ1-1 for the parts outside the CDR3, the full variable domain is NAGVMQNPRHLVRRRGQEARLRCSPMKGHSHVYWYRQLPEEGLKFMVYLQKENIIDESGMPKERFSAEFPKEGPSILRIQQVVRGDSAAYFCASRIGTNREAFFGQGTRLTVV.

This clone has a handful of counts. V usage is TRBV5-6 and J usage is TRBJ1-1, with D perhaps TRBD1 (5 bases). CDR1 is SGHDT and CDR2 is YYEEEE in the germline V gene. The CDR3 length is 14 residues. Trimming cost V 4 bases and J 4 bases, with 14 bases left between them. This CDR3 is CASSPLGQGTEAFF. The CDR3 coding sequence is TGTGCCAGCAGCCCCCTTGGGCAGGGCACTGAAGCTTTCTTT.

This chain uses TRBV18 with TRBJ2-7, with D possibly TRBD1 on 5 matching bases. Germline values: CDR1 KGHSH, CDR2 LQKENI. The ends were cut back, 0 bases at V and 3 bases at J, with 6 bases in the middle. This CDR3 is 13 amino acids long. The CDR3 DNA is TGTGCCAGCTCACCACCAGGGGACTACGAGCAGTACTTC. Translation: CASSPPGDYEQYF.

DNA for the CDR3: TGTGCCAGCACCCTGGCTAGCGGGGGGCGGGATACGCAGTATTTT. Its protein product is CASTLASGGRDTQYF. The rearrangement links TRBV7-2 to TRBJ2-3, with 11 bases that match TRBD2. The V gene end was trimmed by 7 bases and the J gene end by 6 bases; junction bases not matched to a gene: 9. Germline CDR1 and CDR2: SGHTA and FQGNSA. The CDR3 extends over 15 amino acids.

V is TRBV11-3 and J is TRBJ2-1, with 11 positions matching TRBD2. Trimming took 1 base from V and 7 from J; bases not matched to a gene: 6. CDR1 SGHNT and CDR2 YENEEA come from the germline V gene. The CDR3 covers 16 residues. The CDR3: CASSLVGTSGGNEQFF. The CDR3 DNA reads as TGTGCCAGCAGCTTAGTTGGGACTAGCGGAGGAAATGAGCAGTTCTTC.

This chain connects TRBV12-3 or TRBV12-4 to TRBJ1-1, with D possibly being TRBD1 (5 bases). Trimming removed 6 bases from V and 6 bases from J, with 14 bases in between. The CDR3 loop spans 13 amino acids. CDR3 region: CASRPGAGAEAFF. The CDR3 bases are TGTGCCAGCAGACCTGGAGCGGGGGCTGAAGCTTTCTTT.

V is TRBV11-2 and J is TRBJ2-2, with D hard to call. V was clipped by 3 bases and J by 3 bases, with 8 bases between them. The CDR3 consists of 14 residues. Looked up from germline, CDR1 is SGHAT and CDR2 is FQNNGV. CDR3 coding DNA: TGTGCCAGCAGCTTCTCTATTGACACCGGGGAGCTGTTTTTT. It codes for CASSFSIDTGELFF.

In its sample, this clone was seen once. The chain couples TRBV27 to TRBJ1-5, with D possibly matching TRBD1 (5 bases). Trimming took 4 bases from V and 2 from J, leaving 12 bases between them. This CDR3 spans 15 amino acids. The germline gives CDR1 MNHEY, CDR2 SMNVEV (reference sequence). CDR3 in amino acids: CASSYVWGGNQPQHF. The CDR3 nucleotides are TGTGCCAGCAGTTACGTGTGGGGGGGCAATCAGCCCCAGCATTTT.

This chain uses TRBV12-3 or TRBV12-4 with TRBJ2-7; D may be TRBD1 (5 bases). V dropped 5 bases and J dropped 3 bases, with 11 bases sitting between them. The CDR3 totals 13 residues. Here the CDR3 DNA reads TGTGCCAGCAGTCTCAGGGCGGACTACGAGCAGTACTTC. The encoded protein is CASSLRADYEQYF.

The chain couples TRBV27 to TRBJ1-1; no reliable D call. Germline lookup yields CDR1 MNHEY and CDR2 SMNVEV (reference sequence). The CDR3 consists of 13 residues. Between the trimmed V and J ends, which lost 10 bases and 1 base, there was a span of 13 bases. The CDR3 DNA reads TGTGCCACACGGAACAGACAGAACACTGAAGCTTTCTTT. Its translation is CATRNRQNTEAFF.

The chain uses TRBV6-5 and TRBJ1-6; tentatively, D is TRBD1 (6 bases). Trimming removed 7 bases at V and 6 bases at J, with 13 bases between. CDR1 MNHEY and CDR2 SVGAGI come from the germline V gene. This CDR3 is built from 14 residues. The CDR3 sequence: CASISGQPNSPLHF. The CDR3 DNA reads as TGTGCCAGCATCTCGGGACAACCTAATTCACCCCTCCACTTT.

The V and J genes are TRBV6-5 and TRBJ2-5; 9 nucleotides align to TRBD1. The CDR3 is made up of 14 amino acids. V trimming: 6 bases; J trimming: 4 bases; junction bases outside the gene matches: 6. Germline CDR1 and CDR2: MNHEY and SVGAGI. CDR3 coding DNA: TGTGCCAGCAGCCAGGGACAGGGAGTAGAGACCCAGTACTTC. It translates to CASSQGQGVETQYF.

This chain links TRBV28 with TRBJ2-6; D perhaps matches TRBD1 (6 bases). Trimming took 2 bases from V and 0 from J, leaving 20 bases between them. This CDR3 comprises 20 residues. CDR1 and CDR2 (germline): MDHEN, SYDVKM. For the CDR3, the DNA is TGTGCCAGCAGTTTAGCCGGTCTAGGACAGCCGAACTCTGGGGCCAACGTCCTGACTTTC. Its translation is CASSLAGLGQPNSGANVLTF.

The rearrangement links TRBV21-1 to TRBJ2-1; the table gives TRBD2 as D, unverified against the DNA. TRBV21-1 is shown as a pseudogene. There are 18 residues in the CDR3. The CDR3 loop is CASSKISRLAGSYNEQFF. CDR3 bases: TGTGCCAGCAGCAAAATCTCTCGACTAGCGGGTTCCTACAATGAGCAGTTCTTC.

This clone came up a few times. This chain joins TRBV27 and TRBJ1-3, with a weak D call TRBD1 (6 bases). The germline V gene encodes CDR1 MNHEY and CDR2 SMNVEV (reference sequence). This CDR3 has 16 residues. Trimming cost V 3 bases and J 0 bases, with 12 bases left between them. The CDR3 sequence: CASSLRGTSSGNTIYF. DNA for the CDR3: TGTGCCAGCAGTTTGAGGGGGACCAGCTCTGGAAACACCATATATTTT.

This clone has only a few counts. This rearrangement joins TRBV6-1 to TRBJ2-5; 9 bases line up with TRBD1. Germline V lookup: CDR1 MNHNS, CDR2 SASEGT. CDR3 length: 17 residues. Trimming took 4 bases from V and 5 from J; bases not matched to a gene: 14. The CDR3 region has the DNA TGTGCCAGCAGTGGGGGGTTACCGGGACAGGGCTGGGAGACCCAGTACTTC. Translation gives CASSGGLPGQGWETQYF.

The CDR3: CASSSDGGAGAHYGYTF. In nucleotides, the CDR3 is TGTGCCAGCAGCTCAGACGGTGGGGCAGGGGCCCACTATGGCTACACCTTC. The V call is TRBV7-3, the J call TRBJ1-2; perhaps TRBD1 as D (6 bases). Germline CDR1 and CDR2: SGHTA and FQGTGA. V lost 4 bases and J 3 bases, leaving 21 bases between the germline ends. The CDR3 covers 17 residues.